The T cell receptor beta chain described here comes from a study of blood T cell repertoires in COVID-19. Study-level background: Nucleic acid was either cDNA or gDNA, and it came from T cells, B-cell-depleted T cells, or PBMCs.

Germline V gives CDR1 SGHTA, CDR2 FQGTGA. This CDR3 has 15 residues. Losses at the gene ends were 3 bases for V and 2 bases for J; bases not matched to a gene: 5. Clones were read by immunoSEQ multiplex PCR, and TCRdb kept only the in-frame ones, dropping some. The sample has a few hundred thousand clones, about 90% seen once; the top ten hold less than 2%. This study enrolled people aged roughly 18 to 90 from approximately 25 US geographic areas. Cohort placement rested on clinical history that participants reported themselves. The sample was PBMCs or T cells enriched from blood (not recorded which). The TCR originated in a woman in her twenties or thirties who had recovered from COVID-19. The chain has TRBV7-3 and TRBJ2-5, with 8 bases identical to TRBD2. The CDR3 DNA is TGTGCCAGCAGCTTCGGGGGGGACACGCAAGAGACCCAGTACTTC. Protein sequence: CASSFGGDTQETQYF.